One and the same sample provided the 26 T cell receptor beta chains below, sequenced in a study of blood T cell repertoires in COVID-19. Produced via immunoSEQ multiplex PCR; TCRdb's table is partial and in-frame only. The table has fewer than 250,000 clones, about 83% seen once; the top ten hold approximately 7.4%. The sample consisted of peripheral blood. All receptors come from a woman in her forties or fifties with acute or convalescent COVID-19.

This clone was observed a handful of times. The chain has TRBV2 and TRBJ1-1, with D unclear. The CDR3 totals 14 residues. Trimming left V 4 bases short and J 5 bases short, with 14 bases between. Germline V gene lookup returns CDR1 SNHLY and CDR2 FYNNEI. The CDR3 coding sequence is TGTGCCAGCAGTGCAGACCCCTCGAGGACTGAAGCTTTCTTT. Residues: CASSADPSRTEAFF.

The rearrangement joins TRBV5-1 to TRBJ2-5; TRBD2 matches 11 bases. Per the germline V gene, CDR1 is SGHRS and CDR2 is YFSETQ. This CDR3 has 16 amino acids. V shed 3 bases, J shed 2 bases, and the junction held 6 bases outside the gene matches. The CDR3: CASSSSGLAVQETQYF. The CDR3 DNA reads TGCGCCAGCAGCTCCTCGGGACTAGCGGTACAAGAGACCCAGTACTTC. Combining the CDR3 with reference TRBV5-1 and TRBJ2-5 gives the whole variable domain KAGVTQTPRYLIKTRGQQVTLSCSPISGHRSVSWYQQTPGQGLQFLFEYFSETQRNKGNFPGRFSGRQFSNSRSEMNVSTLELGDSALYLCASSSSGLAVQETQYFGPGTRLLVL.

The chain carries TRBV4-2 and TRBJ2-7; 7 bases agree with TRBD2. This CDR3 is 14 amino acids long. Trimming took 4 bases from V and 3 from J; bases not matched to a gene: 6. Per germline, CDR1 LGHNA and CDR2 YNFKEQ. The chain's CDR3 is CASSPRGVSYEQYF. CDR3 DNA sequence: TGTGCCAGCAGCCCCCGGGGGGTGAGCTACGAGCAGTACTTC.

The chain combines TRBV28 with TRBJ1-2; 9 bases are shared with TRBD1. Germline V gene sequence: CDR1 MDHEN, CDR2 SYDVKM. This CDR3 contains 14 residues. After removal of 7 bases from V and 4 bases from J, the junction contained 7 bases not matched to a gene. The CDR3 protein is CASTRTGVVYGYTF. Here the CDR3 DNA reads TGTGCCAGCACTCGGACAGGGGTGGTCTATGGCTACACCTTC.

CDR3 residues: CASSYRGQGAGNEQFF. As DNA, the CDR3 is TGTGCCAGCAGTTACAGAGGACAGGGGGCCGGCAATGAGCAGTTCTTC. This chain connects TRBV6-5 to TRBJ2-1; 11 positions match TRBD1. Germline CDR1 MNHEY, CDR2 SVGAGI. The J segment lost 6 bases and the V segment lost 2 bases, leaving 6 bases of the junction unmatched. The length of the CDR3 is 16 residues.

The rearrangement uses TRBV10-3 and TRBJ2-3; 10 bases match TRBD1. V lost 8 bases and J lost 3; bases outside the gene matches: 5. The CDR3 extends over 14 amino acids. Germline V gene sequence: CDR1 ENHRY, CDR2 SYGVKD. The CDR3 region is CAIWDRGLTDTQYF. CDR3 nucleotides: TGTGCCATCTGGGACAGGGGATTGACAGATACGCAGTATTTT.

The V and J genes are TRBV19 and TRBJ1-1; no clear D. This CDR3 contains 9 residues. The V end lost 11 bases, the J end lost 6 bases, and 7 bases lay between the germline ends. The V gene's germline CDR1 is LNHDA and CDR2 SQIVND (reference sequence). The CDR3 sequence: CACGPEAFF. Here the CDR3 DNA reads TGTGCCTGTGGGCCTGAAGCTTTCTTT.

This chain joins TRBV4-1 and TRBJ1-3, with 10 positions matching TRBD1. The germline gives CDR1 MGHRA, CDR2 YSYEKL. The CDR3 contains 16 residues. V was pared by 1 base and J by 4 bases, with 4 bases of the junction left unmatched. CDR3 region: CASSQGDRGVGNTIYF. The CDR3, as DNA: TGCGCCAGCAGCCAAGGGGACAGGGGTGTCGGAAACACCATATATTTT.

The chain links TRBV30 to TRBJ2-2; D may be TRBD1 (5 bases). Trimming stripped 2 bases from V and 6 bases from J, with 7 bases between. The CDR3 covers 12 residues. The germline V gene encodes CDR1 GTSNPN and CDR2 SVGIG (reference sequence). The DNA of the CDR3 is TGTGCCTGGAGTCCAGGGTCCGGGGAGCTGTTTTTT. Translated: CAWSPGSGELFF.

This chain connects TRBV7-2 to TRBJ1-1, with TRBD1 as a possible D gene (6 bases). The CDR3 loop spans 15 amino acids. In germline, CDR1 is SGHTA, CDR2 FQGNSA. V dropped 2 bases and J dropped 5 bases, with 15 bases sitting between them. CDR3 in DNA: TGTGCCAGCAGCTTATTCGCAGGGGAGGGGACTGAAGCTTTCTTT. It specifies CASSLFAGEGTEAFF. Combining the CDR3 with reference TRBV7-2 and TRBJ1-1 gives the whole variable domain GAGVSQSPSNKVTEKGKDVELRCDPISGHTALYWYRQSLGQGLEFLIYFQGNSAPDKSGLPSDRFSAERTGGSVSTLTIQRTQQEDSAVYLCASSLFAGEGTEAFFGQGTRLTVV.

This CDR3 reads CSASGSFGTGGSYEQYF. DNA for the CDR3: TGCAGTGCTAGTGGTTCTTTCGGGACAGGGGGCTCCTACGAGCAGTACTTC. V is TRBV20-1 and J is TRBJ2-7; 11 bases fit TRBD1. Germline values: CDR1 DFQATT, CDR2 SNEGSKA (reference sequence). The CDR3 consists of 17 residues. V shed 3 bases and J 0 bases; nucleotides not matched to a gene: 10.

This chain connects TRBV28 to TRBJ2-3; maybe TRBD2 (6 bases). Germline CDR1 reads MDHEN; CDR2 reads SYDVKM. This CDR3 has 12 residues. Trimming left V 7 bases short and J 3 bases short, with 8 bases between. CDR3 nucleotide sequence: TGTGCCAGCAACCGGGGGACAGATACGCAGTATTTT. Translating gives CASNRGTDTQYF.

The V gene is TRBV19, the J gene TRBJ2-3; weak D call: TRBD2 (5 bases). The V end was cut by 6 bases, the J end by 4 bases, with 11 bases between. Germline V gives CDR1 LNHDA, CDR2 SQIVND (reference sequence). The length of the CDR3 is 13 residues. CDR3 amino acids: CASRDGLSDTQYF. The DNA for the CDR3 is TGTGCCAGTAGGGACGGACTCTCAGATACGCAGTATTTT.

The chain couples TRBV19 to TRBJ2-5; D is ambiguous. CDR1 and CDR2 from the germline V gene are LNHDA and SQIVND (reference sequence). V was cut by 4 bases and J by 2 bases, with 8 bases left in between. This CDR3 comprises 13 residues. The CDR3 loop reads CASSRTEQETQYF. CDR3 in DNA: TGTGCCAGTAGTAGAACTGAGCAAGAGACCCAGTACTTC.

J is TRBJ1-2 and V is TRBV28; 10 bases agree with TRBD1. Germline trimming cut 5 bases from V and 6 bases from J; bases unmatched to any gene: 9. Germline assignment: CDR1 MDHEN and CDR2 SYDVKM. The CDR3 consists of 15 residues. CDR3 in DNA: TGTGCCAGCAGTAGCCGACAGGGGGCCTTAGATGGCTACACCTTC. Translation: CASSSRQGALDGYTF.

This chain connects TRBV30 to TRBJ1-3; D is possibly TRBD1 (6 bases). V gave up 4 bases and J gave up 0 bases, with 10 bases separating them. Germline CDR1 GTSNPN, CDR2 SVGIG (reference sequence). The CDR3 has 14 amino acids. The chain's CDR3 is CAWKRDNSGNTIYF. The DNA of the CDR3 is TGTGCCTGGAAACGGGACAACTCTGGAAACACCATATATTTT. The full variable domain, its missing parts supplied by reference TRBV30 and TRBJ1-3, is SQTIHQWPATLVQPVGSPLSLECTVEGTSNPNLYWYRQAAGRGLQLLFYSVGIGQISSEVPQNLSASRPQDRQFILSSKKLLLSDSGFYLCAWKRDNSGNTIYFGEGSWLTVV.

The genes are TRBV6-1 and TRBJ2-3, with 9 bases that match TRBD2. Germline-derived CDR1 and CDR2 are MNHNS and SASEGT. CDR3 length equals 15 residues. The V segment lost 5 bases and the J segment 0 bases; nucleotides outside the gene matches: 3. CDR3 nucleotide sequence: TGTGCCAGCAGTCCGACTAGCGGTAGCACAGATACGCAGTATTTT. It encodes CASSPTSGSTDTQYF.

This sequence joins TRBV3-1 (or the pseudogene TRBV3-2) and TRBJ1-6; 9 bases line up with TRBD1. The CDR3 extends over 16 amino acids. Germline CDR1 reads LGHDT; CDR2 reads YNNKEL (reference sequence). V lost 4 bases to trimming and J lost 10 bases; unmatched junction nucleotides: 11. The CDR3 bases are TGTGCCAGCAGCCCGATTGAGGACAGGGGAGGCTCACCCCTCCACTTT. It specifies CASSPIEDRGGSPLHF.

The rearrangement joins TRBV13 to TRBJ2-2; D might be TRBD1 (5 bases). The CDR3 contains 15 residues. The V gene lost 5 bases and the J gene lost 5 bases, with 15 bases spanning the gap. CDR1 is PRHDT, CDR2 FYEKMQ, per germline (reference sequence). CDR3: CASSQKYQGTGELFF. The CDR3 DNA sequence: TGTGCCAGCAGCCAAAAATATCAGGGTACCGGGGAGCTGTTTTTT.

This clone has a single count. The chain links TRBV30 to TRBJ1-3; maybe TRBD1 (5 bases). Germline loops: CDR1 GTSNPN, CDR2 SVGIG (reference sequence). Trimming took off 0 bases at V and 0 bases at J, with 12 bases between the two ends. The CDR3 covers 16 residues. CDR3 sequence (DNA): TGTGCCTGGAGTGTGTCAGCAGGGAACTCTGGAAACACCATATATTTT. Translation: CAWSVSAGNSGNTIYF.

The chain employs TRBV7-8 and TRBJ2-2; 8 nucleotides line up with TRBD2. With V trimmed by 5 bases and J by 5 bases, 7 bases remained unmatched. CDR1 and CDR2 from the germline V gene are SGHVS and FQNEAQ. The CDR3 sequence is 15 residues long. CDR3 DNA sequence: TGTGCCAGCAGCGAGTCGTCTAGCGGGACCGGGGAGCTGTTTTTT. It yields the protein CASSESSSGTGELFF.

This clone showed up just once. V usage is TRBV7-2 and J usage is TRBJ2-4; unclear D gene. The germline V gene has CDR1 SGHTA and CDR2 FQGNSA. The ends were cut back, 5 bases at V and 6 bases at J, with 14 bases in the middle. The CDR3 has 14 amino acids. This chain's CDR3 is CASSLNRNSNIQYF. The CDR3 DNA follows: TGTGCCAGCAGCCTTAACAGAAATTCAAACATTCAGTACTTC.

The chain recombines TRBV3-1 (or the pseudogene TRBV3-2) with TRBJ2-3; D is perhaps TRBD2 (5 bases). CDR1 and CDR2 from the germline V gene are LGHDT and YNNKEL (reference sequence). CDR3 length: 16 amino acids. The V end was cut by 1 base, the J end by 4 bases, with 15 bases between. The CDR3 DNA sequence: TGTGCCAGCAGCCAAGTTTCCGGGAAGACCGCAGATACGCAGTATTTT. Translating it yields CASSQVSGKTADTQYF.

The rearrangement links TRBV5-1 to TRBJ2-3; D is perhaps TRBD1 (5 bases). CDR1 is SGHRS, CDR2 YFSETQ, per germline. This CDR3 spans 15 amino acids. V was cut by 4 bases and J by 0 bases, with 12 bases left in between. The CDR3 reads CASSQTDPSTDTQYF. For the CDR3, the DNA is TGCGCCAGCAGCCAGACAGATCCTAGCACAGATACGCAGTATTTT. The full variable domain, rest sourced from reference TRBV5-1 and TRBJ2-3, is KAGVTQTPRYLIKTRGQQVTLSCSPISGHRSVSWYQQTPGQGLQFLFEYFSETQRNKGNFPGRFSGRQFSNSRSEMNVSTLELGDSALYLCASSQTDPSTDTQYFGPGTRLTVL.

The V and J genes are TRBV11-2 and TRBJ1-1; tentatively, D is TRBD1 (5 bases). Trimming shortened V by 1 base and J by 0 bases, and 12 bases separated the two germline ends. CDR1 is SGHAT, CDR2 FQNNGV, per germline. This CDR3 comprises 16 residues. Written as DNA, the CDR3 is TGTGCCAGCAGCTTAGCCGGGGGGGGTATGAACACTGAAGCTTTCTTT. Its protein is CASSLAGGGMNTEAFF.

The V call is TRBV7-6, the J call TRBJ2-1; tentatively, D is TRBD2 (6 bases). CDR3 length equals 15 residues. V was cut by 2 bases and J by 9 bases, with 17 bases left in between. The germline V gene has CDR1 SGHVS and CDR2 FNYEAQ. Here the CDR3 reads CASSLQAPTSTEQFF. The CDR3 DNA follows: TGTGCCAGCAGCTTACAGGCACCGACTAGTACTGAGCAGTTCTTC.